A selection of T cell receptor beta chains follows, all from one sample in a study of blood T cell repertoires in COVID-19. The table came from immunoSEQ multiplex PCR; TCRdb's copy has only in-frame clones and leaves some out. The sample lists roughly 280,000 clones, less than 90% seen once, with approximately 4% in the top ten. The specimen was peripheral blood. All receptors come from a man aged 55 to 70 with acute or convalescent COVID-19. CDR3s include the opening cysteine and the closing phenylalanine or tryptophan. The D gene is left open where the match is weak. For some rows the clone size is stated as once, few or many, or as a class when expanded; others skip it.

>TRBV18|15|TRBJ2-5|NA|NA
CASSPFRPPQETQYF
TGTGCCAGCTCACCATTCCGTCCCCCTCAAGAGACCCAGTACTTC
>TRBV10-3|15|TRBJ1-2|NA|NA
CAISESKQGDYGYTF
TGTGCCATCAGTGAGTCGAAACAGGGAGATTATGGCTACACCTTC
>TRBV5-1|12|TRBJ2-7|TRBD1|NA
CASGRQGYEQYF
TGCGCCAGCGGCAGACAGGGCTACGAGCAGTACTTC
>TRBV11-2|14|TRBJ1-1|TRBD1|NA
CASSSRGEGTEAFF
TGTGCCAGCAGCTCCAGGGGGGAAGGGACTGAAGCTTTCTTT
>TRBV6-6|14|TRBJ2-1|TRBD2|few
CASRERESNDEQFF
TGTGCCAGCAGGGAGCGGGAGTCAAACGATGAGCAGTTCTTC
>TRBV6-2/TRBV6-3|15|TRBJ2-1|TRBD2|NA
CASSYWLAGRNEQFF
TGTGCCAGCAGTTACTGGTTAGCGGGAAGGAATGAGCAGTTCTTC
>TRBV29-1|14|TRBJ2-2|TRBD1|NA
CSVGTGGSTGELFF
TGCAGCGTTGGAACAGGGGGCAGTACCGGGGAGCTGTTTTTT
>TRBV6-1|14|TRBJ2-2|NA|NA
CASSERRVAGELFF
TGTGCCAGCAGTGAAAGGAGGGTAGCCGGGGAGCTGTTTTTT
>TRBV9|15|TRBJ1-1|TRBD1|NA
CASSTSTSGGTEAFF
TGTGCCAGCAGCACATCGACATCAGGGGGCACTGAAGCTTTCTTT
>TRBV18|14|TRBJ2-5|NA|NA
CASSRVTRQETQYF
TGTGCCAGCTCACGAGTGACTAGGCAAGAGACCCAGTACTTC
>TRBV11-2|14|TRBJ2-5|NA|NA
CASSPRAGQETQYF
TGTGCCAGCAGCCCTAGAGCCGGCCAAGAGACCCAGTACTTC
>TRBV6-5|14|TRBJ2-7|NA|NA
CASSYLNPSYEQYF
TGTGCCAGCAGTTACTTAAATCCCTCCTACGAGCAGTACTTC
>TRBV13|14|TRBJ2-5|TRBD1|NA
CASSLVSGGETQYF
TGTGCCAGCAGCTTAGTTTCAGGGGGAGAGACCCAGTACTTC
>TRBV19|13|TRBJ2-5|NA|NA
CASKQLNQETQYF
TGTGCCAGTAAACAGCTAAACCAAGAGACCCAGTACTTC
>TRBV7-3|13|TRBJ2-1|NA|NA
CASSLNTYNEQFF
TGTGCCAGCAGCTTAAACACATACAATGAGCAGTTCTTC
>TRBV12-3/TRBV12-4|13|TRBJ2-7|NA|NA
CAIAVTEPYEQYF
TGTGCCATAGCGGTCACGGAACCCTACGAGCAGTACTTC
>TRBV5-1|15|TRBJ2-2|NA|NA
CASSLGGTNTGELFF
TGCGCCAGCAGCTTGGGCGGGACGAACACCGGGGAGCTGTTTTTT
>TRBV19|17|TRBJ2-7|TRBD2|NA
CASSIDATSGGIYEQYF
TGTGCCAGTAGTATAGATGCGACTAGCGGGGGGATCTACGAGCAGTACTTC
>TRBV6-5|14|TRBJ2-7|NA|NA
CASSSPGQNYEQYF
TGTGCCAGCAGCTCCCCGGGACAAAACTACGAGCAGTACTTC
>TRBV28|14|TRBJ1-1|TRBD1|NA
CASRSADRATEAFF
TGTGCCAGCAGATCCGCGGACAGGGCCACTGAAGCTTTCTTT
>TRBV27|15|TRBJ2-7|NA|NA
CASSSRTLRSYEQYF
TGTGCCAGCAGTTCGAGGACTCTCCGATCCTACGAGCAGTACTTC
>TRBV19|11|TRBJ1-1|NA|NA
CASSRATEAFF
TGTGCCAGTAGTAGGGCCACTGAAGCTTTCTTT
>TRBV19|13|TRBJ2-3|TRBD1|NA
CASRDRGGDTQYF
TGTGCCAGCAGGGACAGGGGAGGGGATACGCAGTATTTT
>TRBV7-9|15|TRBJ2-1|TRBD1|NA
CASSLVGSGTGGQFF
TGTGCCAGCAGCTTAGTTGGGTCGGGGACAGGGGGGCAGTTCTTC
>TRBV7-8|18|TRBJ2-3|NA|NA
CASSLAPSRAGSTDTQYF
TGTGCCAGCAGCTTAGCCCCCTCCCGGGCGGGATCAACAGATACGCAGTATTTT
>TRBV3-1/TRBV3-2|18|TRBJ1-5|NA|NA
CASSQGGRVHYSNQPQHF
TGTGCCAGCAGCCAAGGTGGGAGGGTCCACTATAGCAATCAGCCCCAGCATTTT
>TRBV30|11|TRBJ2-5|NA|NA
CAWSDQGTQYF
TGTGCCTGGAGTGACCAGGGGACCCAGTACTTC
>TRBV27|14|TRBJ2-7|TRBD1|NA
CASSPGTVLYEQYF
TGTGCCAGCAGTCCGGGGACAGTCCTCTACGAGCAGTACTTC
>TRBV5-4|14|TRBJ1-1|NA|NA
CASSLYPVNTEAFF
TGTGCCAGCAGCTTGTACCCAGTGAACACTGAAGCTTTCTTT
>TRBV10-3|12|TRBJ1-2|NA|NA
CAIFGVLGGYTF
TGTGCCATCTTCGGAGTGTTGGGTGGCTACACCTTC
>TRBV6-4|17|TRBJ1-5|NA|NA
CASSSGRVGVGNQPQHF
TGTGCCAGCAGTTCGGGTAGGGTCGGGGTTGGCAATCAGCCCCAGCATTTT
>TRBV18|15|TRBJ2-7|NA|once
CASSPPSTERGEQYF
TGTGCCAGCTCACCACCTTCTACGGAAAGGGGCGAGCAGTACTTC
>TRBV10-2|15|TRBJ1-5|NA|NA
CASSDREQGNQPQHF
TGCGCCAGCAGTGACAGGGAACAAGGCAATCAGCCCCAGCATTTT
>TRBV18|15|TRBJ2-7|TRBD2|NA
CASSSPGGLSYEQYF
TGTGCCAGCTCTAGTCCGGGAGGGCTGTCCTACGAGCAGTACTTC
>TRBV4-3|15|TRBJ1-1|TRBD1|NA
CASSWDRSKNTEAFF
TGCGCCAGCAGCTGGGACAGGTCCAAAAACACTGAAGCTTTCTTT
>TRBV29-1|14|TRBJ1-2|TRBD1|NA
CSVGRGQGAGGYTF
TGCAGCGTCGGCCGGGGACAGGGGGCAGGAGGCTACACCTTC
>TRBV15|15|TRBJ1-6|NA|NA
CATSRDTGGGSPLHF
TGTGCCACCAGCAGAGATACAGGCGGGGGTTCACCCCTCCACTTT
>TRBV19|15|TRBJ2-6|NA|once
CASSTGQPGANVLTF
TGTGCCAGTAGTACAGGACAGCCCGGGGCCAACGTCCTGACTTTC
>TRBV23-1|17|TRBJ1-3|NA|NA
CASSPPWSPYSGNTIYF
TGCGCCAGCAGCCCTCCGTGGAGCCCGTACTCTGGAAACACCATATATTTT
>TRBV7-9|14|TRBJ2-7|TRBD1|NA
CASSPGTGAREQYF
TGTGCCAGCAGCCCCGGGACAGGGGCCCGCGAGCAGTACTTC
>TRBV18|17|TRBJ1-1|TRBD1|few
CASSPRGATGANTEAFF
TGTGCCAGCTCACCAAGGGGAGCAACAGGGGCGAACACTGAAGCTTTCTTT